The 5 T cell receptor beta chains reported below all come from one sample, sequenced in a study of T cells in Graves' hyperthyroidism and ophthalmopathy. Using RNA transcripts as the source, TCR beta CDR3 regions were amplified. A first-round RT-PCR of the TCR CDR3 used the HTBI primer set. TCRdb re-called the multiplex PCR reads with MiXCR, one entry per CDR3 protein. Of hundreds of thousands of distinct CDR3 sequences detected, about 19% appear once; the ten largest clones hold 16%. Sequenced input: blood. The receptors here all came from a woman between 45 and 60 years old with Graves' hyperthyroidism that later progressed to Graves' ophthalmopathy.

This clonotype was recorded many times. The CDR3 region has the DNA TGTGCCAGCAGTTTGGCGGGACAGGGCCCCAATGAGCAGTTCTTC. This gives the protein CASSLAGQGPNEQFF. The chain links TRBV27 to TRBJ2-1, with 9 bases lining up with TRBD1. Trimming cost V 3 bases and J 6 bases; bases outside gene matches: 6. Looked up from germline, CDR1 is MNHEY and CDR2 is SMNVEV (reference sequence). The CDR3 sequence is 15 residues long.

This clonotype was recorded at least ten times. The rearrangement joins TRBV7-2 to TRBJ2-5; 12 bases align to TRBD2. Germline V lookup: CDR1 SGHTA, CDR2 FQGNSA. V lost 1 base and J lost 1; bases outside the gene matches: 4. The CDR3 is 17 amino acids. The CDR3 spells CASSLGPSGGAQETQYF. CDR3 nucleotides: TGTGCCAGCAGCTTAGGTCCTAGCGGGGGGGCCCAAGAGACCCAGTACTTC.

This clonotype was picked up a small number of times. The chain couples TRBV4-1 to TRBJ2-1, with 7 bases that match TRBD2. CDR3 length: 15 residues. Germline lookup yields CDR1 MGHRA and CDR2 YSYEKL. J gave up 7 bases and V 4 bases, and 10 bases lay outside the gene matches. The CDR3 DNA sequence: TGCGCCAGCAGCCCTACTAGCGACCTTAGAAATGAGCAGTTCTTC. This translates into CASSPTSDLRNEQFF.

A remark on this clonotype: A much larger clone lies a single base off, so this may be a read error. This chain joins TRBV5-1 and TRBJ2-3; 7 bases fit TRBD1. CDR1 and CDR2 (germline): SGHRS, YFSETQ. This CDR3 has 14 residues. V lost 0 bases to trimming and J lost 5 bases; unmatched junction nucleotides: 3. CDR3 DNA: TGCGCCAGCAGCTTGGGACAGGGAGTAGATACGCAGTATTTT. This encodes CASSLGQGVDTQYF.

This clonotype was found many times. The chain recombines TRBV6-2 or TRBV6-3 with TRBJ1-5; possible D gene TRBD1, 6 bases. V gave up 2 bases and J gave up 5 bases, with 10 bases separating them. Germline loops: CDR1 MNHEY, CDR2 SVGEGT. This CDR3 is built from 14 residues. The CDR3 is CASSYRAGDQPQHF. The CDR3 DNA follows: TGTGCCAGCAGTTACCGGGCAGGGGATCAGCCCCAGCATTTT.